The 32 T cell receptor beta chains in this list originate from one sample, sequenced in a study of T-cell reconstitution after alpha-beta-depleted transplantation in children. Unique molecular identifiers were incorporated when the TCRbeta library was constructed. TCRdb called the PCR reads again in MiXCR, with one record for every CDR3 protein. The profile shows 250,000 to 300,000 distinct CDR3 sequences, over 9% of them singletons. The material sequenced was PBMCs, taken before TCRalphabeta/CD19-depleted stem cell transplant. These receptor sequences come from a boy under two years old with acute myeloid leukemia, due to receive a stem cell transplant.

The V gene is TRBV11-2, the J gene TRBJ2-5; 7 nucleotides line up with TRBD1. Trimming cost V 5 bases and J 5 bases; bases outside gene matches: 8. Germline-derived CDR1 and CDR2 are SGHAT and FQNNGV. This CDR3 has 14 residues. CDR3 loop: CASSPFVGQETQYF. For the CDR3, the DNA is TGTGCCAGCAGCCCCTTTGTGGGACAGGAGACCCAGTACTTC.

This chain uses TRBV4-3 with TRBJ2-7; TRBD1 is a possible D gene (7 bases). The V and J ends lost 2 bases and 4 bases respectively, with 18 bases between them. The CDR3 is 16 residues long. Germline V gives CDR1 LGHNA, CDR2 YSLEER. The CDR3 DNA sequence: TGCGCCAGCAGCCAATCATCCAGGGGGGTAAGATACGAGCAGTACTTC. Translated, it gives CASSQSSRGVRYEQYF.

This clonotype was picked up many times. The chain has TRBV27 and TRBJ1-1; tentatively, D is TRBD1 (5 bases). Germline-derived CDR1 and CDR2 are MNHEY and SMNVEV (reference sequence). CDR3 length equals 15 residues. The V gene lost 6 bases and the J gene lost 1 base, with 15 bases spanning the gap. The CDR3 DNA follows: TGTGCCAGCAGCTTGGAGGCCAGGGCGAACACTGAAGCTTTCTTT. It specifies CASSLEARANTEAFF.

At least ten counts were recorded for this clonotype. This chain connects TRBV28 to TRBJ2-5; TRBD2 agrees at 8 bases. The CDR3 is 15 residues long. Unmatched junction bases numbered 10, after V lost 5 bases and J lost 5 bases. Germline CDR1 and CDR2: MDHEN and SYDVKM. Here the CDR3 DNA reads TGTGCCAGCAGTCTCCCCCGACTAGCGAGGGAGACCCAGTACTTC. It codes for CASSLPRLARETQYF.

This clonotype was counted at least ten times. V is TRBV2 and J is TRBJ1-5, with D possibly TRBD1 on 6 matching bases. CDR3 length equals 16 residues. CDR1 and CDR2 (germline): SNHLY, FYNNEI. Trimming cost V 2 bases and J 1 base, with 12 bases left between them. The CDR3 spells CASSEPGARSNQPQHF. The CDR3 DNA sequence: TGTGCCAGCAGTGAACCGGGGGCGCGAAGCAATCAGCCCCAGCATTTT.

This clonotype was observed many times. This chain connects TRBV20-1 to TRBJ2-2; the D call may be TRBD1 or TRBD2 (5 bases each). Trimming shortened V by 3 bases and J by 5 bases, and 13 bases separated the two germline ends. CDR3 size: 14 residues. Per the germline V gene, CDR1 is DFQATT and CDR2 is SNEGSKA (reference sequence). CDR3 nucleotides: TGCAGTGCTAGCCGTGGGGGAGCGACCGGGGAGCTGTTTTTT. Its translation is CSASRGGATGELFF.

This clonotype was counted many times. The rearrangement uses TRBV14 and TRBJ2-7; D is uncertain. Germline loops: CDR1 SGHDN, CDR2 FVKESK. V lost 4 bases to trimming and J lost 5 bases, with 6 bases between them. This CDR3 contains 11 residues. The CDR3 is CASSRRHEQYF. The CDR3 DNA sequence: TGTGCCAGCAGCCGGAGACACGAGCAGTACTTC.

This clonotype was seen more than once but under ten times. This chain links TRBV9 with TRBJ1-2, with D possibly TRBD1 on 6 matching bases. CDR1 SGDLS and CDR2 YYNGEE come from the germline V gene. V was clipped by 0 bases and J by 4 bases, with 16 bases between them. The CDR3 runs 16 residues. The CDR3 nucleotides read TGTGCCAGCAGCGTAGACAGGGACGGAGTAACCTATGGCTACACCTTC. Translated: CASSVDRDGVTYGYTF.

This clonotype was detected ten times or more. This chain joins TRBV28 and TRBJ2-1; TRBD2 might be the D (6 bases). The CDR3 is 12 residues long. Trimming cost V 8 bases and J 9 bases, with 14 bases left between them. The germline V gene has CDR1 MDHEN and CDR2 SYDVKM. CDR3 loop: CASSLLGSEQFF. The CDR3 coding sequence is TGTGCCAGCTCCCTCCTCGGGAGTGAGCAGTTCTTC. Using reference TRBV28 and TRBJ2-1 for the parts outside the CDR3, the full variable domain is DVKVTQSSRYLVKRTGEKVFLECVQDMDHENMFWYRQDPGLGLRLIYFSYDVKMKEKGDIPEGYSVSREKKERFSLILESASTNQTSMYLCASSLLGSEQFFGPGTRLTVL.

In this sample, this clonotype turned up many times. The genes are TRBV27 and TRBJ2-1; 7 bases are a match to TRBD1. Trimming at V came to 2 bases and at J to 9 bases, leaving 1 base not matched to a gene. This CDR3 has 12 amino acids. Germline assignment: CDR1 MNHEY and CDR2 SMNVEV (reference sequence). The CDR3 sequence is CASSLQGVEQFF. The DNA of the CDR3 is TGTGCCAGCAGTTTACAGGGGGTTGAGCAGTTCTTC.

This clonotype has a count of ten or more. The CDR3 region has the DNA TGTGCCAGCGCCGGCCGGGGCCCCTTCTACGAGCAGTACTTC. Translated, it gives CASAGRGPFYEQYF. The gene calls are TRBV28 and TRBJ2-7; D is tentatively TRBD1 or TRBD2 (5 bases each). CDR3 length: 14 amino acids. Trimming shortened V by 8 bases and J by 3 bases, and 17 bases separated the two germline ends. Germline lookup yields CDR1 MDHEN and CDR2 SYDVKM.

This clonotype was observed many times. The gene calls are TRBV4-1 and TRBJ2-5; 11 positions agree with TRBD1. Germline loops: CDR1 MGHRA, CDR2 YSYEKL. V shed 6 bases and J 5 bases; nucleotides not matched to a gene: 11. This CDR3 spans 16 amino acids. The CDR3, as DNA: TGCGCCAGCAGTCAATGGGACAGGGGGGGACTGGAGACCCAGTACTTC. Residues: CASSQWDRGGLETQYF.

This clonotype was counted many times. The chain joins TRBV9 to TRBJ2-1, with no clear D. This CDR3 has 13 amino acids. V lost 4 bases and J lost 6, with 11 bases in between. Germline V gene data show CDR1 as SGDLS and CDR2 as YYNGEE. The CDR3 loop reads CASSQGRGNEQFF. DNA for the CDR3: TGTGCCAGCAGCCAAGGCCGAGGCAATGAGCAGTTCTTC.

Many counts were recorded for this clonotype. The chain links TRBV3-1 to TRBJ1-1; D ambiguous. CDR3 length: 15 amino acids. Trimming pared 4 bases from V and 2 bases from J, leaving 14 bases between. CDR1 and CDR2 (germline): LGHDT, YNNKEL (reference sequence). The CDR3 DNA reads as TGTGCCAGCAGCCCCTTCCTCGGACGCAACACTGAAGCTTTCTTT. Amino acid sequence: CASSPFLGRNTEAFF.

This clonotype has ten or more counts. This rearrangement joins TRBV20-1 to TRBJ1-1; D is perhaps TRBD1 (5 bases). Trimming took off 5 bases at V and 5 bases at J, with 12 bases between the two ends. Germline CDR1 reads DFQATT; CDR2 reads SNEGSKA (reference sequence). This CDR3 is 12 amino acids long. The CDR3 sequence: CSAPYRRTEAFF. The CDR3 DNA sequence: TGCAGTGCTCCATACAGGAGGACTGAAGCTTTCTTT.

Comments on this clonotype: This may come from a read error, since a much larger clone is one base off. V gene TRBV12-3 or TRBV12-4 combines with J gene TRBJ2-5; tentative D call: TRBD2 (5 bases). V lost 4 bases and J 1 base, leaving 10 bases between the germline ends. This CDR3 has 14 residues. The CDR3 DNA sequence: TGTGCCAGCAGTTACCGGGGAGTCCAAGAGACCCAGTACTTC. Translated, it gives CASSYRGVQETQYF.

This clonotype appeared many times. The chain couples TRBV20-1 to TRBJ2-1; 8 bases line up with TRBD2. The CDR3 runs to 16 residues. V lost 0 bases to trimming and J lost 0 bases; unmatched junction nucleotides: 4. The germline V gene encodes CDR1 DFQATT and CDR2 SNEGSKA (reference sequence). The CDR3 DNA sequence: TGCAGTGCTAGAGATGAACTAGCGGTCTCCTACAATGAGCAGTTCTTC. Protein: CSARDELAVSYNEQFF.

This clonotype was seen at least ten times. The rearrangement joins TRBV12-3 or TRBV12-4 to TRBJ2-7; D is possibly TRBD2 (6 bases). Trimming removed 2 bases from V and 5 bases from J, with 13 bases in between. This CDR3 spans 14 amino acids. This CDR3 reads CASSLSREWNEQYF. The CDR3, as DNA: TGTGCCAGCAGTTTATCTCGGGAGTGGAACGAGCAGTACTTC.

This clonotype was recorded many times. This sequence joins TRBV7-3 and TRBJ2-3; tentatively, D is TRBD2 (5 bases). CDR3 length: 14 amino acids. V lost 5 bases, J lost 5 bases, and 14 bases lay in between. Germline-derived CDR1 and CDR2 are SGHTA and FQGTGA. The DNA for the CDR3 is TGTGCCAGCAGCCAAGATCCGGCGGGAGATACGCAGTATTTT. Protein: CASSQDPAGDTQYF. The complete variable domain, with remaining parts taken from reference TRBV7-3 and TRBJ2-3, reads GAGVSQTPSNKVTEKGKYVELRCDPISGHTALYWYRQSLGQGPEFLIYFQGTGAADDSGLPNDRFFAVRPEGSVSTLKIQRTERGDSAVYLCASSQDPAGDTQYFGPGTRLTVL.

This clonotype has ten or more counts. The chain combines TRBV28 with TRBJ1-1, with 9 bases lining up with TRBD1. V lost 7 bases and J lost 5; bases outside the gene matches: 8. CDR3 length: 14 amino acids. Germline V gene lookup returns CDR1 MDHEN and CDR2 SYDVKM. The CDR3 loop reads CASKIGQGTTEAFF. The DNA of the CDR3 is TGTGCCAGCAAGATAGGACAGGGGACGACTGAAGCTTTCTTT.

In this sample, this clonotype turned up many times. The V and J genes are TRBV7-2 and TRBJ2-1; TRBD1 aligns across 7 bases. Germline trimming cut 5 bases from V and 0 bases from J; bases unmatched to any gene: 4. The CDR3 spans 15 residues. Germline lookup yields CDR1 SGHTA and CDR2 FQGNSA. The chain's CDR3 is CASSPTGDSYNEQFF. Here the CDR3 DNA reads TGTGCCAGCAGCCCAACAGGGGACTCCTACAATGAGCAGTTCTTC.

Ten or more counts support this clonotype. This chain links TRBV19 with TRBJ2-1, with 12 bases identical to TRBD2. The CDR3 length is 13 residues. Germline-derived CDR1 and CDR2 are LNHDA and SQIVND (reference sequence). The V segment lost 8 bases and the J segment 8 bases; nucleotides outside the gene matches: 4. CDR3 nucleotides: TGTGCCAGTCGAAGACTAGCGGGGGATGAGCAGTTCTTC. Its protein is CASRRLAGDEQFF.

This clonotype showed up many times. This chain connects TRBV28 to TRBJ2-1; 11 bases agree with TRBD1. CDR3 length equals 15 residues. Per the germline V gene, CDR1 is MDHEN and CDR2 is SYDVKM. The J segment lost 5 bases and the V segment lost 6 bases, leaving 6 bases of the junction unmatched. The CDR3 loop is CASRLDRGLNNEQFF. The CDR3 DNA follows: TGTGCCAGCAGGCTGGACAGGGGGCTCAACAATGAGCAGTTCTTC.

This clonotype was recorded at least ten times. This chain joins TRBV11-1 and TRBJ2-7; 12 bases align to TRBD2. J was trimmed by 4 bases and V by 5 bases; bases with no gene match: 15. Germline V lookup: CDR1 SGHAT, CDR2 FQDESV (reference sequence). This CDR3 contains 18 residues. CDR3 in amino acids: CASSPTSGRSRVPYEQYF. CDR3 DNA sequence: TGTGCCAGCAGCCCAACTAGCGGGAGGTCCCGGGTTCCTTACGAGCAGTACTTC.

This clonotype was picked up many times. V usage is TRBV3-1 and J usage is TRBJ2-7; D remains ambiguous. The CDR3 consists of 13 residues. Germline values: CDR1 LGHDT, CDR2 YNNKEL (reference sequence). Trimming cost V 2 bases and J 5 bases, with 10 bases left between them. The DNA of the CDR3 is TGTGCCAGCAGCCAACCCTTTTTAGACGAGCAGTACTTC. This codes for CASSQPFLDEQYF.

The sample holds many counts of this clonotype. The chain has TRBV25-1 and TRBJ2-3; D gene uncertain. Trimming removed 2 bases at V and 0 bases at J, with 9 bases between. The CDR3 has 15 residues. Germline CDR1 MGHDK, CDR2 SYGVNS. The CDR3 DNA follows: TGTGCCAGCAGTGAAGGCGGTCATAGCACAGATACGCAGTATTTT. Translation gives CASSEGGHSTDTQYF.

This clonotype was seen a few times. This rearrangement joins TRBV28 to TRBJ2-3, with TRBD1 matching over 7 bases. The CDR3 has 15 residues. V lost 4 bases to trimming and J lost 0 bases; unmatched junction nucleotides: 4. Germline assignment: CDR1 MDHEN and CDR2 SYDVKM. CDR3 in amino acids: CASSSYRGSTDTQYF. DNA for the CDR3: TGTGCCAGCAGTTCCTACAGGGGTAGCACAGATACGCAGTATTTT.

The V and J genes are TRBV7-3 and TRBJ2-1; 11 bases are shared with TRBD2. The V and J ends lost 0 bases and 1 base, in that order; junction bases with no gene match: 8. Germline V gene sequence: CDR1 SGHTA, CDR2 FQGTGA. This CDR3 spans 19 amino acids. In DNA form, the CDR3 reads TGTGCCAGCAGCTTAACGGTAGCGGGGGGGCAGGGTTCCTACAATGAGCAGTTCTTC. This codes for CASSLTVAGGQGSYNEQFF.

The table lists this clonotype with many counts. The V gene is TRBV7-9, the J gene TRBJ1-4; possible D gene TRBD1, 5 bases. The CDR3 is 15 amino acids. In germline, CDR1 is SEHNR, CDR2 FQNEAQ (reference sequence). V lost 7 bases and J lost 0, with 12 bases in between. CDR3 in amino acids: CASTLVGPTNEKLFF. DNA for the CDR3: TGTGCCAGCACCCTCGTGGGGCCAACTAATGAAAAACTGTTTTTT.

Ten or more counts support this clonotype. This chain links TRBV28 with TRBJ1-5, with unresolved D. CDR3 length: 14 amino acids. The germline V and J ends were trimmed by 3 bases and 4 bases, with 10 bases remaining between them. Germline values: CDR1 MDHEN, CDR2 SYDVKM. This chain's CDR3 is CASSLRVRNQPQHF. CDR3 nucleotides: TGTGCCAGCAGTTTGCGGGTTAGGAATCAGCCCCAGCATTTT.

This clonotype occurred many times. V gene TRBV24-1 combines with J gene TRBJ1-5; D unresolved. V was pared by 9 bases and J by 5 bases, with 7 bases between. The CDR3 runs to 11 residues. CDR1 KGHDR and CDR2 SFDVKD come from the germline V gene. The CDR3 coding sequence is TGTGCCACCTTCGGCGATCAGCCCCAGCATTTT. Encoded protein: CATFGDQPQHF.

The sample holds many counts of this clonotype. This rearrangement joins TRBV12-3 or TRBV12-4 to TRBJ2-7; TRBD2 matches 11 bases. The CDR3 extends over 16 amino acids. V trimming: 3 bases; J trimming: 7 bases; junction bases outside the gene matches: 11. The DNA of the CDR3 is TGTGCCAGCAGTTTCCCCGAGACTAGCGGGGATAGGGAGCAGTACTTC. Residues: CASSFPETSGDREQYF.